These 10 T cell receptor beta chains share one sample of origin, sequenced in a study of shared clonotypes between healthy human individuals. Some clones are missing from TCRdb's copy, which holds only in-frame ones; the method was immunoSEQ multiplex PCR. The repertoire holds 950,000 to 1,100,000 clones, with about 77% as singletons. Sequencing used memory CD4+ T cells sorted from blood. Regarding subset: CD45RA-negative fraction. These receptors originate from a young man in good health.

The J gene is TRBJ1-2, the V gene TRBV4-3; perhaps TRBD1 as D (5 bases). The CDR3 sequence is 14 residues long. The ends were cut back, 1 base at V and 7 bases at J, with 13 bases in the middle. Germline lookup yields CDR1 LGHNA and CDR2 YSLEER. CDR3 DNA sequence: TGCGCCAGCAGCCAAGGAGGGACCTCCGGTGGCTACACCTTC. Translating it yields CASSQGGTSGGYTF.

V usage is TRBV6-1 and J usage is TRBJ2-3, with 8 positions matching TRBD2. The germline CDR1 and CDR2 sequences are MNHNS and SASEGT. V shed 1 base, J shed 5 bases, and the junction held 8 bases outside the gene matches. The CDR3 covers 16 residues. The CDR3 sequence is CASSEGTGGPGDTQYF. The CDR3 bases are TGTGCCAGCAGTGAAGGAACGGGAGGGCCCGGAGATACGCAGTATTTT.

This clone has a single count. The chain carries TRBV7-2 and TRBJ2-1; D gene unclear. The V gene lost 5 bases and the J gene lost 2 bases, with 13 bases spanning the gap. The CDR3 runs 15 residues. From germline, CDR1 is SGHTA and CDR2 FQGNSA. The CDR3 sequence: CASSQDGLPYNEQFF. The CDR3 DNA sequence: TGTGCCAGCAGCCAGGACGGATTACCCTACAATGAGCAGTTCTTC.

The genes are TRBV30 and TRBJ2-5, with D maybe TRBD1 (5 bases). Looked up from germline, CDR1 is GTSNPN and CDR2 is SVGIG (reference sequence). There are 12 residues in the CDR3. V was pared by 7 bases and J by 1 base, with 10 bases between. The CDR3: CAYGHTQETQYF. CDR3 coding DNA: TGTGCCTATGGACACACCCAAGAGACCCAGTACTTC.

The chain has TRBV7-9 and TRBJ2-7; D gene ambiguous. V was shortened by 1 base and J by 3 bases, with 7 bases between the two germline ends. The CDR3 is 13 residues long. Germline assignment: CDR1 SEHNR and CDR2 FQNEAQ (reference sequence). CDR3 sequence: CASSLGTIYEQYF. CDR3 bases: TGTGCCAGCAGCTTAGGCACCATCTACGAGCAGTACTTC.

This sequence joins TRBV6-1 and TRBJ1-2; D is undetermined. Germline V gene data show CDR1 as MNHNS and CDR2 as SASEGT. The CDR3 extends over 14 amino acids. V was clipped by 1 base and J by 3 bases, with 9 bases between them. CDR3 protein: CASSEGSTHYGYTF. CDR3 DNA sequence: TGTGCCAGCAGTGAAGGGTCTACTCACTATGGCTACACCTTC.

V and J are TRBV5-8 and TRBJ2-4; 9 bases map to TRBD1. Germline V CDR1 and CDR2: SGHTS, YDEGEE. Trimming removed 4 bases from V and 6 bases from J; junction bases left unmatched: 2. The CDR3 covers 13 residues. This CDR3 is CASSPTGGNIQYF. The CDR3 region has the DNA TGTGCCAGCAGCCCGACAGGGGGAAACATTCAGTACTTC.

The CDR3 reads CASSGGDTKETQYF. As DNA, the CDR3 is TGCGCCAGCAGCGGGGGGGACACGAAAGAGACCCAGTACTTC. The V gene is TRBV5-1, the J gene TRBJ2-5, with D perhaps TRBD2 (7 bases). The V and J ends lost 4 bases and 3 bases respectively, with 13 bases between them. The length of the CDR3 is 14 residues. Germline loops: CDR1 SGHRS, CDR2 YFSETQ.

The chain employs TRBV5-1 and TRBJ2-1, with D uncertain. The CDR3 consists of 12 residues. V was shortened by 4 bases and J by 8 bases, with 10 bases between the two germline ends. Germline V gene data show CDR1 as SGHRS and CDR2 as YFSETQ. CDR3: CASSPTSDEQFF. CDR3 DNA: TGCGCCAGCAGCCCAACATCTGATGAGCAGTTCTTC.

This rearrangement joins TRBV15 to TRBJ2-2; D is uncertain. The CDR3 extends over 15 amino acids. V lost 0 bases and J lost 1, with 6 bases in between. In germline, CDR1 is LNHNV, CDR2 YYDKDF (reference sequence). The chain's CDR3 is CATSRDSKNTGELFF. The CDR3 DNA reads TGTGCCACCAGCAGAGATTCGAAGAACACCGGGGAGCTGTTTTTT. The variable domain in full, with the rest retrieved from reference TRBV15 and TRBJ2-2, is DAMVIQNPRYQVTQFGKPVTLSCSQTLNHNVMYWYQQKSSQAPKLLFHYYDKDFNNEADTPDNFQSRRPNTSFCFLDIRSPGLGDTAMYLCATSRDSKNTGELFFGEGSRLTVL.